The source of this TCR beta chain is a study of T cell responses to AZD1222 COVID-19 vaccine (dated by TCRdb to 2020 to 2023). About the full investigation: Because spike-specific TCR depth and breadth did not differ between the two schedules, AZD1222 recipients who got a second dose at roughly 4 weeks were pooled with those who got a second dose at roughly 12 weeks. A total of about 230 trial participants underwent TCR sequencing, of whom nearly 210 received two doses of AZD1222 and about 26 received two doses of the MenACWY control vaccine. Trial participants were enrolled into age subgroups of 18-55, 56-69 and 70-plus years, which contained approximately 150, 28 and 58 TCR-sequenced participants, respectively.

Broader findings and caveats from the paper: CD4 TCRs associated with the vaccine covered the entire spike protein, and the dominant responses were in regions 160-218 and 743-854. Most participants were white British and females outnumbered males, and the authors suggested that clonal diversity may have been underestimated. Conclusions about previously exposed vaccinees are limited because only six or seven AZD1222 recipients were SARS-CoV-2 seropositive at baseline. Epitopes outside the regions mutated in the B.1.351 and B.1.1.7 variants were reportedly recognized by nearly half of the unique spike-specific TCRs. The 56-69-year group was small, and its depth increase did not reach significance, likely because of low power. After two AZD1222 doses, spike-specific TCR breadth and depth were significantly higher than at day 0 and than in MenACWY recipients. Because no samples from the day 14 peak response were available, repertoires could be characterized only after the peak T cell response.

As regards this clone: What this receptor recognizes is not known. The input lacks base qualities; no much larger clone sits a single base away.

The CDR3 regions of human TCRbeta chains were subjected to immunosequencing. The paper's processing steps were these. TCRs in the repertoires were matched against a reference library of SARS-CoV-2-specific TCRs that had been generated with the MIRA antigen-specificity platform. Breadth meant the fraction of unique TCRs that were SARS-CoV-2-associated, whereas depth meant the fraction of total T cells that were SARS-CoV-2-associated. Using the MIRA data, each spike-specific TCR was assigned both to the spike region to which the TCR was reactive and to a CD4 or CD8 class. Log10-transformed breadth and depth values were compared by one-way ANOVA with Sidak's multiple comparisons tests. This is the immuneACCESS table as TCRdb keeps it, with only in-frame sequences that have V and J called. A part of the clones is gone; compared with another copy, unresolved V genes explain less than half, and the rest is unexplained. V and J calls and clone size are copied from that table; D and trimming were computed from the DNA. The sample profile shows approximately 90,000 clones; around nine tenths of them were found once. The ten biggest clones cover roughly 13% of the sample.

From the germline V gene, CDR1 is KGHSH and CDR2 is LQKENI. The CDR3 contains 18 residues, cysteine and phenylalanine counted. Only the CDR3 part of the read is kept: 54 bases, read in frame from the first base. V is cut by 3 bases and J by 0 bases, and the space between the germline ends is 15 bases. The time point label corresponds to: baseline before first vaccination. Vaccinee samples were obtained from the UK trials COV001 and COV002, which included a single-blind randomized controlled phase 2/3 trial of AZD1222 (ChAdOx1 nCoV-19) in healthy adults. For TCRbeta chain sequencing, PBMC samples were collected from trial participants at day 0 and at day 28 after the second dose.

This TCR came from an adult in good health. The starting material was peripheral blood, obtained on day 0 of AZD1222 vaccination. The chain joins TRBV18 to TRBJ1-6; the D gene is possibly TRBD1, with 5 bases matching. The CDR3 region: CASSPSRASSSYNSPLHF. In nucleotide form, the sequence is TGTGCCAGCTCACCGTCCAGGGCATCGTCCTCCTATAATTCACCCCTCCACTTT.